This entry lists 8 T cell receptor beta chains sequenced from one sample in a study of OX40 agonist ivuxolimab in advanced cancers. Assay used: immunoSEQ multiplex PCR; TCRdb lists only in-frame clones, some missing. The repertoire consists of tens of thousands of clones, with 84% occurring once and the leading ten covering less than 3.5%. Here the sequenced sample was CD4+ or CD8+ T cells sorted from blood, taken in a trial of the OX40 agonist ivuxolimab. The receptors come from an adult with an advanced solid tumor such as melanoma, head and neck, liver or kidney cancer.

The chain's CDR3 is CASRSQGDIYNEQFF. In nucleotides, the CDR3 is TGTGCCAGCAGGTCACAGGGGGATATCTACAATGAGCAGTTCTTC. The chain couples TRBV6-5 to TRBJ2-1; 8 positions match TRBD1. CDR3 size: 15 residues. Germline-derived CDR1 and CDR2 are MNHEY and SVGAGI. The trim removed 6 bases at V and 3 bases at J, leaving 7 bases unmatched.

V usage is TRBV7-2 and J usage is TRBJ2-7; D might be TRBD2 (6 bases). This CDR3 has 14 amino acids. With 5 bases removed from V and 5 bases from J, the gap between germline ends came to 16 bases. CDR1 is SGHTA, CDR2 FQGNSA, per germline. CDR3 nucleotides: TGTGCCAGCAGCCCCGCGGGGCGGATTGACGAGCAGTACTTC. Translated: CASSPAGRIDEQYF.

The chain is built from TRBV12-5 and TRBJ2-1; a weak D match, TRBD2 (6 bases). Germline V gene lookup returns CDR1 LGHNT and CDR2 FRNRAP. The CDR3 consists of 14 residues. Trimming took off 7 bases at V and 2 bases at J, with 12 bases between the two ends. CDR3 amino acids: CASVAGTTYNEQFF. CDR3 DNA: TGTGCTAGTGTTGCGGGGACCACCTACAATGAGCAGTTCTTC.

J is TRBJ1-1 and V is TRBV11-2, with D possibly TRBD1 on 6 matching bases. Trimming pared 2 bases from V and 1 base from J, leaving 14 bases between. CDR1 SGHAT and CDR2 FQNNGV come from the germline V gene. This CDR3 is 16 amino acids long. DNA of the CDR3: TGTGCCAGCAGCTTACGAACAGGGAGGGGGAACACTGAAGCTTTCTTT. It yields the protein CASSLRTGRGNTEAFF.

The V and J genes are TRBV19 and TRBJ1-1, with TRBD1 matching over 7 bases. Trimming at V came to 10 bases and at J to 0 bases, leaving 5 bases not matched to a gene. The CDR3 sequence is 13 residues long. Germline V gene lookup returns CDR1 LNHDA and CDR2 SQIVND (reference sequence). CDR3 sequence (DNA): TGTGCCACGTCCGGACAGGTGAACACTGAAGCTTTCTTT. Amino acids: CATSGQVNTEAFF.

This clone has only a few counts. V and J are TRBV11-2 and TRBJ2-3; D remains unclear. V lost 2 bases and J lost 4, with 10 bases in between. The germline V gene has CDR1 SGHAT and CDR2 FQNNGV. The CDR3 has 14 residues. CDR3: CASSLLGFADTQYF. CDR3 sequence (DNA): TGTGCCAGCAGCTTACTAGGGTTCGCAGATACGCAGTATTTT.

V gene TRBV6-5 combines with J gene TRBJ1-5; TRBD1 is a possible D gene (6 bases). CDR1 and CDR2 (germline): MNHEY, SVGAGI. The CDR3 contains 15 residues. The V gene lost 8 bases and the J gene lost 7 bases, with 21 bases spanning the gap. CDR3 DNA sequence: TGTGCCAGCTCAGTTACTGGGGGGCTAGACCAGCCCCAGCATTTT. Translation gives CASSVTGGLDQPQHF.

Worth noting for this clone: The sample contains more than one DNA sequence encoding this CDR3. The V gene is TRBV7-2, the J gene TRBJ2-7; the match to TRBD1 covers 7 bases. The CDR3 is made up of 14 amino acids. Germline values: CDR1 SGHTA, CDR2 FQGNSA. V lost 4 bases, J lost 1 base, and 4 bases stayed unmatched. CDR3: CASSSRQGSYEQYF. CDR3 in DNA: TGTGCCAGCAGCTCACGACAGGGTTCCTACGAGCAGTACTTC.